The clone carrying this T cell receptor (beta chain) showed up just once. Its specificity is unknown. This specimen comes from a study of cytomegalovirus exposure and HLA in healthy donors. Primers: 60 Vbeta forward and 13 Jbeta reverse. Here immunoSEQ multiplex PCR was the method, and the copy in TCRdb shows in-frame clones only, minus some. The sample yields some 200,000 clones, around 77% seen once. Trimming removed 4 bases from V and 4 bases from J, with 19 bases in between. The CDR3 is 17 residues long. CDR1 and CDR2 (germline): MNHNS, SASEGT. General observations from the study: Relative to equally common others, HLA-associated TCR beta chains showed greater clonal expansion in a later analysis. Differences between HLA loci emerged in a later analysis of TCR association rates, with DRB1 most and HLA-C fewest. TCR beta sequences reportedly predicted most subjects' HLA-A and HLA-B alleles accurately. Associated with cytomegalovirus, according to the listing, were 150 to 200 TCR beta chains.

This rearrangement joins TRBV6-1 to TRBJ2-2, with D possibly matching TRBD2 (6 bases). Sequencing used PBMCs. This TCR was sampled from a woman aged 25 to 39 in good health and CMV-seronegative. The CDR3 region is CASSVQWGLSGTGELFF. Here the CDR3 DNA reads TGTGCCAGCAGTGTTCAATGGGGACTTTCCGGCACCGGGGAGCTGTTTTTT.